The clone carrying this TCR beta chain was seen ten or more times. What it recognizes is unknown. This specimen comes from a study of regulatory T cells in long-lasting Graves disease. The wider study: Persistent Graves' disease required over 5 years of antithyroid drugs and positive TSH receptor antibodies.

Study-level results: Favored usage of TRBV28, TRBJ1-2 and TRBJ2-5 was recorded in persistent disease.

HTBI primers from iRepertoire and Arm-PCR of CDR3 regions yielded the TCR beta libraries. From the multiplex PCR reads, TCRdb called clonotypes with MiXCR, one entry per CDR3 protein. The sample yields roughly 450,000 distinct CDR3 sequences, about 20% seen once. The germline V gene has CDR1 DFQATT and CDR2 SNEGSKA (reference sequence). V lost 0 bases to trimming and J lost 8 bases, with 17 bases between them. The CDR3 has 14 amino acids. Time point reported: persistent/refractory GD, antithyroid drugs over 5 years with positive TRAb. PBMC RNA served as the TCR library source. The patient group derived from an endocrinology department in Xi'an, China.

The chain carries TRBV20-1 and TRBJ2-7; no clear D. Material: peripheral blood mononuclear cells (PBMCs), obtained when the disease was refractory, from a patient treated with antithyroid drugs. The receptor's source is a female donor with Graves disease. This chain's CDR3 is CSARDPLNPTKQYF. CDR3 sequence (DNA): TGCAGTGCTAGAGATCCGCTTAACCCTACGAAGCAGTACTTC.